The 27 T cell receptor beta chains given below trace back to one sample, sequenced in a study of regulatory T cells in long-lasting Graves disease. The time point is: persistent/refractory GD, antithyroid drugs over 5 years with positive TRAb. Scientists built the TCR library using RNA that was extracted from PBMCs. Arm-PCR of CDR3 regions and iRepertoire HTBI primers were the basis on which TCR beta libraries were built. TCRdb ran MiXCR on the multiplex PCR reads and lists one entry per CDR3 protein. Among around 460,000 distinct CDR3 sequences listed, roughly 21% were seen once. The input for sequencing was peripheral blood mononuclear cells (PBMCs), taken when the disease was refractory, from a patient treated with antithyroid drugs. The receptors shown here come from a female donor with Graves disease.

The V call is TRBV27, the J call TRBJ2-2; 7 bases match TRBD1. The CDR3 covers 15 residues. CDR1 MNHEY and CDR2 SMNVEV come from the germline V gene (reference sequence). The junction had 8 bases not matched to a gene; V was cut back by 3 bases and J by 7 bases. This chain's CDR3 is CASSFYSGQLGELFF. Here the CDR3 DNA reads TGTGCCAGCAGTTTCTATTCGGGACAGCTCGGGGAGCTGTTTTTT.

Turning to this clonotype: The CDR3 carries no conserved terminal phenylalanine or tryptophan, so it likely arises from a read error. The limits of the CDR3 on the DNA are not certain, so only TCRdb's listed CDR3 is given. The chain employs TRBV18 and TRBJ1-1; the table's D call TRBD1 went unverified against the DNA. The CDR3 adds up to 13 amino acids, both ends counted. Germline CDR1 and CDR2: KGHSH and LQKENI. This CDR3 is CASSPLGPGHPVY.

At least ten counts were recorded for this clonotype. The CDR3 protein is CASSSDRGPNSPLHF. CDR3 sequence (DNA): TGTGCCAGCAGCTCCGACAGGGGGCCTAATTCACCCCTCCACTTT. This rearrangement joins TRBV7-9 to TRBJ1-6, with 10 nucleotides matching TRBD1. V lost 4 bases to trimming and J lost 6 bases; unmatched junction nucleotides: 3. Germline CDR1 SEHNR, CDR2 FQNEAQ (reference sequence). This CDR3 has 15 amino acids. Drawing the rest from reference TRBV7-9 and TRBJ1-6, the complete variable domain is DTGVSQNPRHKITKRGQNVTFRCDPISEHNRLYWYRQTLGQGPEFLTYFQNEAQLEKSRLLSDRFSAERPKGSFSTLEIQRTEQGDSAMYLCASSSDRGPNSPLHFGNGTRLTVT.

The chain links TRBV6-2 or TRBV6-3 to TRBJ1-5; tentative D call: TRBD1 (5 bases). Germline-derived CDR1 and CDR2 are MNHEY and SVGEGT. The V and J ends lost 5 bases and 1 base respectively, with 12 bases between them. The CDR3 is 15 amino acids. The CDR3 DNA is TGTGCCAGCAGTGAATCGGGGGTAAGCAATCAGCCCCAGCATTTT. Translation gives CASSESGVSNQPQHF.

This clonotype was picked up a small number of times. J is TRBJ2-2 and V is TRBV14, with 7 bases that match TRBD2. CDR1 and CDR2 (germline): SGHDN, FVKESK. Losses at the gene ends were 1 base for V and 5 bases for J; bases not matched to a gene: 4. The CDR3 consists of 15 residues. CDR3 nucleotides: TGTGCCAGCAGCCAAGTTCAGCGGGAAACCGGGGAGCTGTTTTTT. Translation gives CASSQVQRETGELFF.

In this sample, this clonotype turned up many times. The chain is built from TRBV7-8 and TRBJ2-2; D gene ambiguous. CDR3 length: 13 amino acids. Per the germline V gene, CDR1 is SGHVS and CDR2 is FQNEAQ. Trimming left V 5 bases short and J 6 bases short, with 10 bases between. CDR3 in DNA: TGTGCCAGCAGCCCTCTCACCTCCGGGGAGCTGTTTTTT. It specifies CASSPLTSGELFF.

The chain joins TRBV6-1 to TRBJ1-6; TRBD1 agrees at 7 bases. The CDR3 sequence is 14 residues long. The V and J ends lost 6 bases and 11 bases, in that order; junction bases with no gene match: 10. Germline assignment: CDR1 MNHNS and CDR2 SASEGT. The CDR3 coding sequence is TGTGCCAGCAGCCCCGACAGGGACGGGCCACCCCTCCACTTT. Translated: CASSPDRDGPPLHF.

The rearrangement joins TRBV11-2 to TRBJ2-1, with TRBD1 matching over 8 bases. CDR3 size: 15 residues. Looked up from germline, CDR1 is SGHAT and CDR2 is FQNNGV. The V gene end was trimmed by 4 bases and the J gene end by 9 bases; junction bases not matched to a gene: 11. This CDR3 reads CASSSPGQAFGEQFF. The CDR3 coding sequence is TGTGCCAGCAGCTCACCGGGACAGGCCTTTGGTGAGCAGTTCTTC.

This chain connects TRBV9 to TRBJ2-5, with D possibly called TRBD1 or TRBD2 (5 bases each). The CDR3 covers 12 residues. V was clipped by 1 base and J by 7 bases, with 8 bases between them. Germline V CDR1 and CDR2: SGDLS, YYNGEE. DNA for the CDR3: TGTGCCAGCAGCGTATCTGGGGGGACCCAGTACTTC. As protein: CASSVSGGTQYF.

This clonotype was seen many times. CDR3 in DNA: TGTGCCAGCACATCCTTTTCTGGTGTGGAGACCCAGTACTTC. Translating gives CASTSFSGVETQYF. This chain connects TRBV6-1 to TRBJ2-5; no reliable D call. CDR3 size: 14 residues. Germline CDR1 is MNHNS and CDR2 is SASEGT. V was trimmed by 7 bases and J by 5 bases, leaving 17 bases between them.

V gene TRBV27 combines with J gene TRBJ2-1, with D possibly being TRBD1 or TRBD2 (7 bases each). Trimming removed 2 bases from V and 2 bases from J, with 10 bases in between. The CDR3 runs to 15 residues. Looked up from germline, CDR1 is MNHEY and CDR2 is SMNVEV (reference sequence). This CDR3 is CASSLGRGPYNEQFF. For the CDR3, the DNA is TGTGCCAGCAGTTTAGGGAGGGGGCCCTACAATGAGCAGTTCTTC.

This clonotype has ten or more counts. The chain is built from TRBV11-3 and TRBJ1-5; 7 nucleotides match TRBD1. V lost 5 bases, J lost 0 bases, and 4 bases stayed unmatched. Germline CDR1 reads SGHNT; CDR2 reads YENEEA. The CDR3 length is 15 residues. For the CDR3, the DNA is TGTGCCAGCAGCGAGGACAGGTATAGCAATCAGCCCCAGCATTTT. It is translated as CASSEDRYSNQPQHF.

This clonotype was detected ten times or more. The chain employs TRBV12-5 and TRBJ1-1; 8 positions agree with TRBD1. J was trimmed by 4 bases and V by 0 bases; bases with no gene match: 4. CDR1 and CDR2 (germline): LGHNT, FRNRAP. This CDR3 is built from 15 residues. The CDR3 is CASGLVQGVPTEAFF. CDR3 DNA sequence: TGTGCTAGTGGTTTGGTACAGGGGGTCCCCACTGAAGCTTTCTTT.

Regarding this clonotype: At one boundary the junction diverges from the germline segment, which might be a read error. The chain is built from TRBV6-1 and TRBJ1-2, with D possibly being TRBD1 (6 bases). The germline V gene has CDR1 MNHNS and CDR2 SASEGT. CDR3 length: 16 residues. CDR3 nucleotides: TGTGCCAGCAGGGAAGATAGGGCGGGGGGCTATGATGGCTACACCTTC. It encodes CASREDRAGGYDGYTF.

A few counts support this clonotype. This chain connects TRBV6-1 to TRBJ2-2; 12 bases are shared with TRBD1. Germline loops: CDR1 MNHNS, CDR2 SASEGT. The CDR3 sequence is 18 residues long. Germline trimming cut 7 bases from V and 5 bases from J; bases unmatched to any gene: 14. CDR3 residues: CASTLGQGAFQRTGELFF. The DNA for the CDR3 is TGTGCCAGCACTCTGGGACAGGGGGCATTTCAAAGGACCGGGGAGCTGTTTTTT.

In its sample, this clonotype was seen many times. The junction differs from germline at one of its ends, possibly a read error. V usage is TRBV5-6 and J usage is TRBJ1-4; 9 nucleotides line up with TRBD1. This CDR3 has 12 amino acids. Per germline, CDR1 SGHDT and CDR2 YYEEEE. As DNA, the CDR3 is TGTGCCAGCAGCTTGGGCCGGACAGGGGACGATTTT. Translating it yields CASSLGRTGDDF.

This clonotype has a count of ten or more. The V call is TRBV28, the J call TRBJ2-7, with D possibly being TRBD1 (6 bases). V was trimmed by 9 bases and J by 1 base, leaving 10 bases between them. The germline V gene encodes CDR1 MDHEN and CDR2 SYDVKM. The CDR3 totals 12 residues. The CDR3 loop reads CASRTGSYEQYF. The CDR3 region has the DNA TGTGCCAGTAGAACAGGGTCCTACGAGCAGTACTTC.

This clonotype occurred many times. The chain uses TRBV13 and TRBJ2-5; D is uncertain. This CDR3 is built from 12 residues. The germline gives CDR1 PRHDT, CDR2 FYEKMQ (reference sequence). Trimming removed 0 bases from V and 5 bases from J, with 4 bases in between. Written as DNA, the CDR3 is TGTGCCAGCAGCTTAGGGACTGAGACCCAGTACTTC. Translating it yields CASSLGTETQYF.

Concerning this clonotype itself: One base away lies a much larger clone, so this may be a sequencing read error. The gene calls are TRBV7-2 and TRBJ1-2; D gene unclear. This CDR3 region has 12 residues. The V end was cut by 1 base, the J end by 5 bases, with 5 bases between. Germline CDR1 is SGHTA and CDR2 is FQGNSA. CDR3 in amino acids: CASSLDEYGYTF. The CDR3 DNA reads TGTGCCAGCAGCTTAGATGAGTATGGCTACACCTTC.

There are many counts of this clonotype. This rearrangement joins TRBV28 to TRBJ1-5; D possibly corresponds to TRBD1 (6 bases). Germline CDR1 and CDR2: MDHEN and SYDVKM. The CDR3 runs 11 residues. Trimming pared 5 bases from V and 9 bases from J, leaving 8 bases between. CDR3 sequence: CASSRGRPQHF. For the CDR3, the DNA is TGTGCCAGCAGTCGGGGGCGGCCCCAGCATTTT.

This clonotype was found many times. The chain carries TRBV25-1 and TRBJ1-4; no clear D gene. Germline values: CDR1 MGHDK, CDR2 SYGVNS. The V end lost 4 bases, the J end lost 5 bases, and 14 bases lay between the germline ends. CDR3 size: 15 residues. Here the CDR3 reads CASSADELRNEKLFF. The CDR3 DNA follows: TGTGCCAGCAGTGCCGACGAACTGAGAAATGAAAAACTGTTTTTT.

This clonotype was counted many times. The V call is TRBV6-1, the J call TRBJ2-7; 8 bases map to TRBD1. CDR3 length: 12 residues. Germline loops: CDR1 MNHNS, CDR2 SASEGT. The ends lost 5 bases at V and 4 bases at J; junction bases unmatched: 1. The DNA of the CDR3 is TGTGCCAGCAGTAGGACAGGGTACGAGCAGTACTTC. Translated: CASSRTGYEQYF.

This clonotype was counted ten times or more. The chain couples TRBV27 to TRBJ1-6, with D possibly matching TRBD1 (5 bases). The germline gives CDR1 MNHEY, CDR2 SMNVEV (reference sequence). The CDR3 runs to 14 residues. With 3 bases removed from V and 13 bases from J, the gap between germline ends came to 16 bases. This CDR3 reads CASSFRDARSPLHF. DNA for the CDR3: TGTGCCAGCAGTTTCCGGGACGCTAGGAGCCCCCTCCACTTT.

The sample holds many counts of this clonotype. V and J are TRBV12-3 or TRBV12-4 and TRBJ2-7; D is ambiguous. Deletions cut 5 bases from V and 6 bases from J, with 11 bases between. CDR3 size: 12 residues. The CDR3 region has the DNA TGTGCCAGCAGTCTTGCCCCCCCCGAGCAGTACTTC. Encoded protein: CASSLAPPEQYF.

This clonotype occurred a few times. The rearrangement links TRBV3-1 to TRBJ2-5; weak D call: TRBD2 (5 bases). Germline values: CDR1 LGHDT, CDR2 YNNKEL (reference sequence). The V end was cut by 4 bases, the J end by 2 bases, with 14 bases between. This CDR3 spans 15 amino acids. CDR3 sequence: CASSPLPAVQETQYF. In DNA form, the CDR3 reads TGTGCCAGCAGCCCCCTACCAGCGGTTCAAGAGACCCAGTACTTC.

This clonotype was counted a few times. V and J are TRBV5-1 and TRBJ1-2; D gene uncertain. This CDR3 region has 13 residues. Per the germline V gene, CDR1 is SGHRS and CDR2 is YFSETQ. V was cut by 4 bases and J by 7 bases, with 14 bases left in between. CDR3 nucleotide sequence: TGCGCCAGCAGCCGCATGGAAGCTGGTGGCTACACCTTC. Amino acids: CASSRMEAGGYTF.

The V call is TRBV12-3 or TRBV12-4, the J call TRBJ1-6, with TRBD1 identical over 10 bases. The junction had 9 bases not matched to a gene; V was cut back by 8 bases and J by 8 bases. This CDR3 region has 15 residues. CDR3 loop: CASQPGTGEYSPLHF. Written as DNA, the CDR3 is TGTGCCAGCCAGCCAGGGACAGGGGAATATTCACCCCTCCACTTT.